One sample yielded the 10 T cell receptor beta chains listed below, sequenced in a study of CXCR3-negative and CXCR3-positive naive CD8 T cells. Each TRB cDNA library was prepared by 5' RACE (with UMI labels). Reprocessing the 5' RACE reads, TCRdb reports a single entry for every CDR3 protein and omits DNA. This listing includes tens of thousands of distinct CDR3 sequences. Sequencing used memory CD8+ T cells from blood. The receptor source for this set is a human donor in good health. Some clones in this sample may be carry-over from other donors' samples.

CDR3 sequence: CSAGGLAGAKSYEQYF. This chain links TRBV20-1 with TRBJ2-7; TCRdb names TRBD2, which stays unverified in the absence of DNA. This CDR3 comprises 16 residues. Per germline, CDR1 DFQATT and CDR2 SNEGSKA (reference sequence).

This chain uses TRBV20-1 with TRBJ2-5; TCRdb names TRBD1, which stays unverified in the absence of DNA. The CDR3 is 14 amino acids. CDR1 DFQATT and CDR2 SNEGSKA come from the germline V gene (reference sequence). This CDR3 reads CSAREGTGRETQYF.

The CDR3 sequence is CTNTGTGVEDTEAFF. The genes are TRBV6-2 or TRBV6-3 and TRBJ1-1; TCRdb calls TRBD1, which cannot be checked without DNA. The CDR3 has 15 amino acids. CDR1 and CDR2 from the germline V gene are MNHEY and SVGEGT.

The chain uses TRBV7-9 and TRBJ2-2. CDR1 SEHNR and CDR2 FQNEAQ come from the germline V gene (reference sequence). The CDR3 is 12 residues long. The CDR3 is CASSQYTGELFF.

The chain couples TRBV29-1 to TRBJ2-1; TCRdb lists TRBD2, though no DNA is available to test this call. In germline, CDR1 is SQVTM, CDR2 ANQGSEA. CDR3 length equals 17 residues. CDR3 sequence: CSADPRDEILSYNEQFF.

The rearrangement uses TRBV5-5 and TRBJ1-1. The CDR3 runs to 14 residues. Germline V gene data show CDR1 as SGHKS and CDR2 as YYEKEE (reference sequence). CDR3 amino acids: CASSLGHLDTEAFF.

The chain employs TRBV11-2 and TRBJ2-1; TCRdb proposes TRBD1, but this gene call is untestable without DNA. CDR1 is SGHAT, CDR2 FQNNGV, per germline. The CDR3 contains 16 residues. CDR3 protein: CASSTRDRGRVDEQFF.

J is TRBJ2-7 and V is TRBV2; as DNA is missing, the TRBD1 call by TCRdb cannot be tested. Germline loops: CDR1 SNHLY, CDR2 FYNNEI. The CDR3 is 14 residues long. CDR3 sequence reads: CASTRQGESYEQYF.

V is TRBV12-3 or TRBV12-4 and J is TRBJ2-1; TCRdb's D gene call, TRBD2, goes unchecked for lack of DNA. CDR3 size: 15 residues. CDR3 loop: CASRPLAEGYNEQFF.

This CDR3 is CAISEGRSNEQFF. The chain uses TRBV10-3 and TRBJ2-1. From germline, CDR1 is ENHRY and CDR2 SYGVKD. This CDR3 has 13 residues.